This T cell receptor beta chain was captured by sequencing in a study of CD8 T cells in ankylosing spondylitis. Whole-study results and caveats: Enrichment of disease-linked clones was reportedly significant in matched ankylosing spondylitis synovial fluid. For ankylosing spondylitis blood, a TCR beta motif of several highly homologous variants appeared characteristic.

This clonotype has more than one count but fewer than ten. The antigen is not known. MiXCR was run by TCRdb on the 5' RACE reads, yielding one entry per CDR3 protein. This sample has around 890,000 distinct CDR3 sequences, with roughly 12% found just once. Sequences were obtained from blood, either unsorted or a sorted T cell fraction (not recorded which). The clonotype was recovered from a male donor with ankylosing spondylitis.

The CDR3 bases are TGTGCCAGCAGTTTAAATACAGGGGGCAATTCACCCCTCCACTTT. This encodes CASSLNTGGNSPLHF. The V and J genes are TRBV12-3 or TRBV12-4 and TRBJ1-6; TRBD1 matches 9 bases. Unmatched junction bases numbered 3, after V lost 2 bases and J lost 7 bases. The CDR3 totals 15 residues.